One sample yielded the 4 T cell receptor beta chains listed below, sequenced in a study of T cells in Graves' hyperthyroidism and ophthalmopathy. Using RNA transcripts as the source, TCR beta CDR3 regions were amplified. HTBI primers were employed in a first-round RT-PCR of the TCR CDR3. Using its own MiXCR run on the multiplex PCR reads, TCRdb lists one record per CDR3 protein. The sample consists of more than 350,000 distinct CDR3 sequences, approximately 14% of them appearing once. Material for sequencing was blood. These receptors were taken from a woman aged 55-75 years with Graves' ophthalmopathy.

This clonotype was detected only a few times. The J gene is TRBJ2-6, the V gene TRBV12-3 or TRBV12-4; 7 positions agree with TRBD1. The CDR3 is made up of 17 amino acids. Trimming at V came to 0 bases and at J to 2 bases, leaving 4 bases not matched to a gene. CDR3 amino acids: CASSLALGGAGANVLTF. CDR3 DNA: TGTGCCAGCAGTTTAGCGCTAGGGGGCGCTGGGGCCAACGTCCTGACTTTC.

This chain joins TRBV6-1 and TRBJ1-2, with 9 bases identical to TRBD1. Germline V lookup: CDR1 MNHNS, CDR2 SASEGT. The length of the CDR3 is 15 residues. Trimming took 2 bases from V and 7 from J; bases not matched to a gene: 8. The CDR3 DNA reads TGTGCCAGCAGTGAATCTTCACAGGGGGCCGGTGGCTACACCTTC. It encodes CASSESSQGAGGYTF.

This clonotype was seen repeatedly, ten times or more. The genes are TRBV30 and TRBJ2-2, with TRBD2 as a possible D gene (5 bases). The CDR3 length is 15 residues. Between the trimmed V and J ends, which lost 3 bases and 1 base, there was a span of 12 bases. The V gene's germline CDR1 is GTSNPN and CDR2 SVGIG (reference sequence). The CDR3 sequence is CAWREVDKNTGELFF. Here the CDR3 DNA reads TGTGCCTGGAGGGAGGTTGACAAGAACACCGGGGAGCTGTTTTTT.

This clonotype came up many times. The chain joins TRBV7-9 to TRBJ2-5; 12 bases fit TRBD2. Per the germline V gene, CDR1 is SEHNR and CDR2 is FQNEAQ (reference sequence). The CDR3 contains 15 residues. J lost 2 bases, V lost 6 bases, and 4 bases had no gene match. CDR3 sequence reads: CASRATSGSQETQYF. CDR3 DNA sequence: TGTGCCAGCAGAGCGACTAGCGGGAGTCAAGAGACCCAGTACTTC.